This T cell receptor beta chain was documented in a study of T cells in Graves' hyperthyroidism and ophthalmopathy. Amplified TCR beta CDR3 regions derived from RNA transcripts. The HTBI primer set served for first-round RT-PCR of the TCR CDR3. TCRdb re-derived calls from the multiplex PCR reads in MiXCR, one entry per CDR3 protein. The sample lists 700,000 to 850,000 distinct CDR3 sequences, roughly a third occurring once. The table lists this clonotype with many counts. The CDR3 extends over 15 amino acids. Germline V lookup: CDR1 DFQATT, CDR2 SNEGSKA (reference sequence). V lost 2 bases and J lost 8, with 16 bases in between. The definition of stable Graves' hyperthyroidism was no ophthalmopathy progression within 18 months.

Sample: blood. The sequence came from a woman aged 35 to 49 with Graves' hyperthyroidism. The chain carries TRBV20-1 and TRBJ1-6, with no clear D. Here the CDR3 reads CSARPLAAGDSPLHF. The CDR3 bases are TGCAGTGCTAGACCGTTGGCCGCGGGCGATTCACCCCTCCACTTT.